Included here is one T cell receptor beta chain sequence, with context. Its antigen is not known. Time point: week 11, during vaccination. Alongside topical imiquimod, each dose of vaccine comprised 300 ug of mutant IDH1 20-mer peptide. This sample stems from a study of a mutant IDH1 vaccine in newly diagnosed glioma. The table came from immunoSEQ multiplex PCR; TCRdb's copy has only in-frame clones and leaves some out. The profile shows roughly 62,000 clones, 89% of them singletons. J gave up 4 bases and V 5 bases, and 5 bases lay outside the gene matches. This CDR3 comprises 16 residues. Germline lookup yields CDR1 SSHAT and CDR2 FNYEAQ (reference sequence).

The sequencing used PBMCs, collected from a glioma patient whose treatment included an IDH1 peptide vaccine. The receptor's source is a man aged 35 to 55 with glioma. The gene calls are TRBV7-7 and TRBJ2-3; 14 bases line up with TRBD2. The CDR3 bases are TGTGCCAGCAGCCTCGGGACTAGCGGGGGCGCAGATACGCAGTATTTT. Translating gives CASSLGTSGGADTQYF.